This is a list of T cell receptor beta chains from one sample in a study of Graves' ophthalmopathy and Graves' hyperthyroidism. TCRdb reanalysed the multiplex PCR reads using MiXCR and keeps one entry per CDR3 protein. The sample lists approximately 500,000 distinct CDR3 sequences; about 15% were seen once. Sequencing was carried out using blood. The receptor set was obtained from a young woman with Graves' ophthalmopathy. Both conserved end residues are part of each CDR3. The D gene is left open where the match is weak. The size entry is marked missing in some rows and otherwise reads once, few, many or a size class.

D: .
J: TRBJ1-1
size: few
V: TRBV28
CDR3: CASSLEAGGFTEAFF
DNA: TGTGCCAGCAGTTTAGAAGCGGGGGGGTTCACTGAAGCTTTCTTT

D: .
J: TRBJ2-7
size: many
V: TRBV28
CDR3: CASSAGPPYEQYF
DNA: TGTGCCAGCAGTGCGGGACCTCCCTACGAGCAGTACTTC

D: TRBD2
J: TRBJ2-7
size: many
V: TRBV20-1
CDR3: CSAIMGGYEQYF
DNA: TGCAGTGCGATAATGGGGGGGTACGAGCAGTACTTC

D: .
J: TRBJ1-5
size: many
V: TRBV6-1
CDR3: CASRPGLNSNQPQHF
DNA: TGTGCCAGCAGACCCGGACTGAATAGCAATCAGCCCCAGCATTTT

D: .
J: TRBJ1-5
size: many
V: TRBV12-3/TRBV12-4
CDR3: CASNQGNSNQPQHF
DNA: TGTGCCAGCAACCAGGGGAATAGCAATCAGCCCCAGCATTTT

D: .
J: TRBJ2-2
size: many
V: TRBV2
CDR3: CASSERKPRNTGELFF
DNA: TGTGCCAGCAGTGAACGTAAGCCGAGGAACACCGGGGAGCTGTTTTTT

D: TRBD2
J: TRBJ2-5
size: many
V: TRBV29-1
CDR3: CSVEELLAGLETQYF
DNA: TGCAGCGTTGAAGAGCTGCTAGCGGGATTAGAGACCCAGTACTTC

D: .
J: TRBJ2-7
size: .
V: TRBV6-5
CDR3: CASSYSLTSYEQYF
DNA: TGTGCCAGCAGTTACTCCCTAACCTCCTACGAGCAGTACTTC

D: TRBD2
J: TRBJ2-7
size: .
V: TRBV7-8
CDR3: CASTPRTSGLYEQYF
DNA: TGTGCCAGCACCCCCCGGACTAGCGGGCTCTACGAGCAGTACTTC

D: .
J: TRBJ1-2
size: .
V: TRBV29-1
CDR3: CSVEGTNYGYTF
DNA: TGCAGCGTTGAAGGGACGAACTATGGCTACACCTTC

D: TRBD1
J: TRBJ1-1
size: few
V: TRBV19
CDR3: CASRGWQGGTEAFF
DNA: TGTGCCAGTAGGGGTTGGCAGGGGGGCACTGAAGCTTTCTTT

D: TRBD1
J: TRBJ2-2
size: many
V: TRBV10-3
CDR3: CAISPGQGSSGELFF
DNA: TGTGCCATCAGCCCGGGACAGGGTTCGTCCGGGGAGCTGTTTTTT

D: TRBD1
J: TRBJ1-5
size: many
V: TRBV12-3/TRBV12-4
CDR3: CASSSLRTGNSNQPQHF
DNA: TGTGCCAGCAGTTCCTTAAGGACAGGGAATAGCAATCAGCCCCAGCATTTT

D: .
J: TRBJ2-5
size: many
V: TRBV29-1
CDR3: CSVDMFRETQYF
DNA: TGCAGCGTTGACATGTTTAGAGAGACCCAGTACTTC

D: .
J: TRBJ2-2
size: many
V: TRBV5-1
CDR3: CASSLAGQNTGELFF
DNA: TGCGCCAGCAGCTTGGCCGGGCAGAACACCGGGGAGCTGTTTTTT

D: TRBD1
J: TRBJ2-7
size: .
V: TRBV28
CDR3: CASRIQGANLGEQYF
DNA: TGTGCCAGCAGGATACAGGGGGCGAATCTGGGAGAGCAGTACTTC

D: .
J: TRBJ1-1
size: many
V: TRBV6-2/TRBV6-3
CDR3: CASSYSENTEAFF
DNA: TGTGCCAGCAGTTACTCGGAGAACACTGAAGCTTTCTTT

D: TRBD1
J: TRBJ1-5
size: many
V: TRBV12-3/TRBV12-4
CDR3: CASSLEGTGGRQHF
DNA: TGTGCCAGCAGTTTAGAGGGGACAGGGGGTCGCCAGCATTTT

D: .
J: TRBJ2-5
size: many
V: TRBV14
CDR3: CASSQVRGQGTQYF
DNA: TGTGCCAGCAGCCAAGTCCGGGGGCAGGGGACCCAGTACTTC

D: TRBD1
J: TRBJ1-1
size: .
V: TRBV12-3/TRBV12-4
CDR3: CASSPTGGQNTEAFF
DNA: TGTGCCAGCAGTCCGACAGGGGGCCAGAACACTGAAGCTTTCTTT

D: TRBD1
J: TRBJ1-6
size: many
V: TRBV20-1
CDR3: CSARDGTGGSSPLHF
DNA: TGCAGTGCTAGAGATGGGACAGGGGGTAGTTCACCCCTCCACTTT

D: TRBD1
J: TRBJ2-4
size: many
V: TRBV28
CDR3: CASSLWTGGSDNSIKYF
DNA: TGTGCCAGCAGTTTATGGACAGGGGGCTCGGATAATAGCATTAAGTACTTC

D: .
J: TRBJ1-1
size: many
V: TRBV6-1
CDR3: CASSAGNTEAFF
DNA: TGTGCCAGCAGTGCAGGGAACACTGAAGCTTTCTTT

D: TRBD1
J: TRBJ1-2
size: few
V: TRBV30
CDR3: CAWSGTGDGYTF
DNA: TGTGCCTGGAGTGGGACAGGTGATGGCTACACCTTC

D: .
J: TRBJ1-1
size: .
V: TRBV11-1
CDR3: CASSLGRSVAEAFF
DNA: TGTGCCAGCAGCTTAGGACGGTCGGTAGCTGAAGCTTTCTTT

D: TRBD1
J: TRBJ1-1
size: many
V: TRBV20-1
CDR3: CSAPPITGGITEAFF
DNA: TGCAGTGCTCCTCCAATTACAGGGGGCATCACTGAAGCTTTCTTT

D: .
J: TRBJ1-1
size: many
V: TRBV28
CDR3: CASSFMRANTEAFF
DNA: TGTGCCAGCAGTTTTATGAGGGCGAACACTGAAGCTTTCTTT

D: .
J: TRBJ2-7
size: .
V: TRBV30
CDR3: CALGNPGRNYF
DNA: TGTGCCCTGGGAAATCCGGGACGGAATTACTTC

D: TRBD1
J: TRBJ1-6
size: many
V: TRBV27
CDR3: CASGRQGAFSPLHF
DNA: TGTGCCAGCGGACGACAGGGGGCTTTTTCACCCCTCCACTTT

D: .
J: TRBJ1-5
size: many
V: TRBV20-1
CDR3: CSARELQGINQPQHF
DNA: TGCAGTGCTAGAGAATTACAGGGAATCAATCAGCCCCAGCATTTT

D: TRBD2
J: TRBJ2-7
size: many
V: TRBV10-1
CDR3: CASSEDSGRWYEQYF
DNA: TGCGCCAGCAGTGAAGATAGCGGGAGGTGGTACGAGCAGTACTTC

D: .
J: TRBJ2-2
size: many
V: TRBV5-6
CDR3: CASSLNLAPNTGELFF
DNA: TGTGCCAGCAGCTTAAACTTAGCCCCGAACACCGGGGAGCTGTTTTTT

D: .
J: TRBJ2-7
size: many
V: TRBV7-8
CDR3: CASSLDSYYEQYF
DNA: TGTGCCAGCAGCTTAGACAGCTACTACGAGCAGTACTTC

D: .
J: TRBJ1-1
size: many
V: TRBV11-2
CDR3: CASSFKQNTEAFF
DNA: TGTGCCAGCAGCTTTAAACAAAACACTGAAGCTTTCTTT

D: .
J: TRBJ2-3
size: many
V: TRBV13
CDR3: CASSSTTDTQYF
DNA: TGTGCCAGCAGCTCGACCACAGATACGCAGTATTTT

D: .
J: TRBJ1-1
size: many
V: TRBV7-8
CDR3: CASSLVWSTEAFF
DNA: TGTGCCAGCAGCTTAGTATGGAGCACTGAAGCTTTCTTT